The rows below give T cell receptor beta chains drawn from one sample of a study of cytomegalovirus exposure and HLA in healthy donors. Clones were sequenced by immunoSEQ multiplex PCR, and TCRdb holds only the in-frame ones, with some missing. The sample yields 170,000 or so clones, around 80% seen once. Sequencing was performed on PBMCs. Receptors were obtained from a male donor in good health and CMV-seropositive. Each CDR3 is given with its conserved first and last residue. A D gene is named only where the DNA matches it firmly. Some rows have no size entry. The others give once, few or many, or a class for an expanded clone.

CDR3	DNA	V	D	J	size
CASSEAGVGTGELFF	TGCGCCAGCAGTGAGGCGGGAGTCGGCACCGGGGAGCTGTTTTTT	TRBV5-1	TRBD2	TRBJ2-2	NA
CASSLSTDTQYF	TGTGCCAGCAGCCTGAGCACAGATACGCAGTATTTT	TRBV7-2	NA	TRBJ2-3	NA
CASSLHRGTETQYF	TGTGCCAGCAGCTTACACCGCGGGACCGAGACCCAGTACTTC	TRBV11-2	NA	TRBJ2-5	NA
CASSLGTGTSVETQYF	TGTGCCAGCAGCTTGGGAACCGGGACTAGCGTGGAGACCCAGTACTTC	TRBV5-4	TRBD2	TRBJ2-5	NA
CSARARETQYF	TGCAGTGCTAGGGCCCGCGAGACCCAGTACTTC	TRBV20-1	NA	TRBJ2-5	NA
CASSLVGTRPTGEQFF	TGTGCCAGCAGCTTAGTGGGGACTCGACCTACCGGTGAGCAGTTCTTC	TRBV7-2	NA	TRBJ2-1	once
CSVEPSLNEQFF	TGCAGCGTTGAACCTAGTCTGAATGAGCAGTTCTTC	TRBV29-1	NA	TRBJ2-1	NA
CAITGGVKNIQYF	TGTGCCATCACGGGGGGGGTCAAAAACATTCAGTACTTC	TRBV28	TRBD2	TRBJ2-4	NA
CASSLARTESQHF	TGTGCCAGCAGCTTAGCTAGGACAGAGTCCCAGCATTTT	TRBV7-2	NA	TRBJ1-5	once
CASSSQGMGQPQHF	TGTGCCAGCAGCTCACAGGGAATGGGTCAGCCCCAGCATTTT	TRBV28	NA	TRBJ1-5	few
CASSDRGPANEKLFF	TGTGCCAGCAGCGATAGGGGGCCAGCTAATGAAAAACTGTTTTTT	TRBV13	TRBD1	TRBJ1-4	once
CASSRTDSGKDDTGELFF	TGTGCCAGCAGTCGTACGGATAGCGGAAAAGACGACACCGGGGAGCTGTTTTTT	TRBV2	NA	TRBJ2-2	NA
CASSMEGQTWVPQHF	TGTGCCAGTAGTATGGAGGGCCAGACTTGGGTGCCCCAGCATTTT	TRBV19	NA	TRBJ1-5	once
CASSLRVSGANVLTF	TGTGCCAGCAGCCTCAGGGTATCTGGGGCCAACGTCCTGACTTTC	TRBV6-1	NA	TRBJ2-6	NA
CASSLGQNTGELFF	TGTGCCAGCAGCTTGGGGCAAAACACCGGGGAGCTGTTTTTT	TRBV5-5	NA	TRBJ2-2	NA
CASSLGLAVSSYNEQFF	TGTGCCAGCAGCTTAGGTCTAGCGGTGAGCTCCTACAATGAGCAGTTCTTC	TRBV7-2	TRBD2	TRBJ2-1	few
CASSSGDSGLAKNIQYF	TGTGCCTCCTCTTCCGGCGATAGCGGACTAGCCAAAAACATTCAGTACTTC	TRBV30	NA	TRBJ2-4	NA
CASSQDRRPYGYTF	TGCGCCAGCAGCCAAGATCGCAGGCCCTATGGCTACACCTTC	TRBV4-1	NA	TRBJ1-2	NA
CAWSVAGGAYEQYF	TGTGCCTGGAGTGTCGCGGGAGGGGCCTACGAGCAGTACTTC	TRBV30	TRBD2	TRBJ2-7	once
CASSLVPEWQYF	TGTGCCAGCAGTTTAGTCCCCGAGTGGCAGTATTTT	TRBV28	NA	TRBJ2-3	NA
CASSGTGAGGYTF	TGTGCCAGCAGTGGAACAGGGGCTGGTGGCTACACCTTC	TRBV25-1	TRBD1	TRBJ1-2	NA
CASSSGPTGIYGYTF	TGTGCCAGCAGCTCGGGCCCGACAGGGATCTATGGCTACACCTTC	TRBV5-6	TRBD1	TRBJ1-2	few
CSVEDHDRNGYTF	TGCAGCGTTGAAGATCACGACAGGAATGGCTACACCTTC	TRBV29-1	NA	TRBJ1-2	NA
CASSLLTGTPALEGYTF	TGTGCCAGCAGCTTGCTAACCGGGACACCTGCCCTTGAGGGCTACACCTTC	TRBV11-2	NA	TRBJ1-2	few
CATSRHGSGSWETQYF	TGTGCCACCAGCAGGCATGGGAGCGGGAGTTGGGAGACCCAGTACTTC	TRBV15	TRBD2	TRBJ2-5	NA
CASGDREQFF	TGTGCTAGTGGGGACAGAGAGCAGTTCTTC	TRBV12-5	NA	TRBJ2-1	once
CASSEFGTGQETQYF	TGTGCCAGCAGTGAATTCGGGACAGGCCAAGAGACCCAGTACTTC	TRBV6-1	TRBD1	TRBJ2-5	NA
CASSVESDYEQYF	TGTGCCAGCAGCGTAGAAAGCGACTACGAGCAGTACTTC	TRBV9	NA	TRBJ2-7	NA
CASSEGAGDHYEQYF	TGTGCCAGCAGTGAAGGGGCAGGGGATCACTACGAGCAGTACTTC	TRBV6-1	NA	TRBJ2-7	NA
CASSQLYEQYF	TGTGCCAGCAGCCAACTCTACGAGCAGTACTTC	TRBV5-6	NA	TRBJ2-7	NA
CASSWTTGNTEAFF	TGTGCCAGCAGCTGGACGACAGGGAACACTGAAGCTTTCTTT	TRBV5-6	NA	TRBJ1-1	NA
CASSFREGLGYTF	TGTGCCAGCAGCTTTCGGGAGGGGCTAGGGTACACCTTC	TRBV5-6	NA	TRBJ1-2	NA
CASSLTGAMNTEAFF	TGTGCCAGCAGCTTGACAGGTGCCATGAACACTGAAGCTTTCTTT	TRBV11-3	NA	TRBJ1-1	NA
CASSNGRTGELFF	TGTGCCAGTAGTAACGGGAGAACCGGGGAGCTGTTTTTT	TRBV19	NA	TRBJ2-2	NA
CSSGLGGYEQYF	TGTTCCAGCGGGCTAGGGGGCTACGAGCAGTACTTC	TRBV7-9	NA	TRBJ2-7	NA
CASSESSFREAFF	TGTGCCAGCAGTGAATCGAGCTTCCGTGAAGCTTTCTTT	TRBV25-1	NA	TRBJ1-1	few
CASSPLTGAGETQYF	TGTGCCAGCAGCCCGCTGACAGGGGCGGGAGAGACCCAGTACTTC	TRBV7-9	TRBD1	TRBJ2-5	NA
CSSSLGGGQPGAEAFF	TGTTCCAGCAGCTTAGGAGGTGGTCAACCCGGCGCTGAAGCTTTCTTT	TRBV7-9	NA	TRBJ1-1	NA
CASSLGQGDNEQFF	TGTGCCAGCAGCTTAGGACAGGGTGACAATGAGCAGTTCTTC	TRBV7-9	TRBD1	TRBJ2-1	NA
CASSLLLAPSYEQYF	TGCGCCAGCAGTCTTCTACTAGCACCCAGCTACGAGCAGTACTTC	TRBV4-1	NA	TRBJ2-7	NA
CASSLGPRETQYF	TGTGCCAGCAGCTTAGGGCCCCGAGAGACCCAGTACTTC	TRBV7-8	NA	TRBJ2-5	NA
CASSLSGSGANVLTF	TGTGCCAGCAGCTTATCCGGCTCTGGGGCCAACGTCCTGACTTTC	TRBV13	NA	TRBJ2-6	NA
CASSLTGTGVYEQYF	TGTGCCAGCAGCTTGACCGGGACAGGGGTCTACGAGCAGTACTTC	TRBV5-4	TRBD1	TRBJ2-7	NA
CASSGGLAGFNEQFF	TGTGCCAGCAGCGGGGGCCTCGCCGGATTCAATGAGCAGTTCTTC	TRBV11-2	NA	TRBJ2-1	NA
CASSIVTDLREGEKLFF	TGTGCCAGTAGTATAGTGACGGATCTCAGGGAAGGTGAAAAACTGTTTTTT	TRBV19	NA	TRBJ1-4	NA
CASSFKLAGGPSNEQFF	TGTGCCAGCAGCTTTAAGCTAGCGGGAGGGCCTAGCAATGAGCAGTTCTTC	TRBV7-9	TRBD2	TRBJ2-1	NA
CASSRLAGGGNEQFF	TGTGCCAGCAGCAGACTAGCGGGAGGGGGTAATGAGCAGTTCTTC	TRBV7-9	TRBD2	TRBJ2-1	NA
CASSLDRGSYTF	TGTGCCAGCAGCTTGGACAGGGGTAGCTACACCTTC	TRBV5-4	TRBD1	TRBJ1-2	NA
CASTGQGSTEAFF	TGTGCCAGCACGGGACAGGGTTCGACTGAAGCTTTCTTT	TRBV27	TRBD1	TRBJ1-1	NA
CASSETTDRGNTEAFF	TGTGCCAGCAGTGAAACGACGGACAGGGGAAATACTGAAGCTTTCTTT	TRBV2	TRBD1	TRBJ1-1	NA
CASSPLAGTDTGELFF	TGTGCCAGCAGCCCCCTAGCGGGAACGGACACCGGGGAGCTGTTTTTT	TRBV9	TRBD2	TRBJ2-2	once
CASSRAGSFSGANVLTF	TGTGCCAGCAGTAGAGCGGGATCCTTCTCTGGGGCCAACGTCCTGACTTTC	TRBV27	TRBD2	TRBJ2-6	NA
CAWSVRFGETQYF	TGTGCCTGGAGTGTGAGGTTCGGGGAGACCCAGTACTTC	TRBV30	NA	TRBJ2-5	NA
CASSRTSVNEQYF	TGTGCCAGCAGCCGGACTAGCGTGAACGAGCAGTACTTC	TRBV11-3	TRBD2	TRBJ2-7	NA
CASSLLAYEQYF	TGTGCCAGCAGCCTACTAGCCTACGAGCAGTACTTC	TRBV7-2	NA	TRBJ2-7	NA
CASSQSGGMSTDTQYF	TGCGCCAGCAGCCAGAGTGGCGGGATGAGCACAGATACGCAGTATTTT	TRBV4-1	NA	TRBJ2-3	NA
CASRRTGGPEWPQHF	TGTGCCAGCAGAAGAACAGGGGGCCCGGAGTGGCCCCAGCATTTT	TRBV6-5	TRBD1	TRBJ1-5	NA
CASGTTGRGTEAFF	TGTGCCAGCGGGACAACAGGCAGGGGGACTGAAGCTTTCTTT	TRBV27	TRBD1	TRBJ1-1	NA
CASSLTSGRANEQFF	TGTGCTAGCAGCTTGACTAGCGGGAGGGCCAATGAGCAGTTCTTC	TRBV7-7	TRBD2	TRBJ2-1	NA